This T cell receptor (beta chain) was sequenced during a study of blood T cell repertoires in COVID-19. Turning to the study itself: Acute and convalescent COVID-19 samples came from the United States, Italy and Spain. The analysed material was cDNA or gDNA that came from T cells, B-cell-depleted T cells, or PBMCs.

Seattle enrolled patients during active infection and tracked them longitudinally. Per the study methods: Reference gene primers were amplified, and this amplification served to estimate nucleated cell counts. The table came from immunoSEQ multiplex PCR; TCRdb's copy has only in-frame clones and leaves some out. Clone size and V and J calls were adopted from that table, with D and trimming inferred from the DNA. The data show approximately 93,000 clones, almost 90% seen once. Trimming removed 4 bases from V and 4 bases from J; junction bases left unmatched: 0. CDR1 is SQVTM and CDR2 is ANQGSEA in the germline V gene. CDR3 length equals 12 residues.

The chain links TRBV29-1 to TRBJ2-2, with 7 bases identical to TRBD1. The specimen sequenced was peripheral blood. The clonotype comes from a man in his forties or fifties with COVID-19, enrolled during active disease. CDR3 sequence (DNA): TGCAGCGTTGGACAGGGCACCGGGGAGCTGTTTTTT. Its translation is CSVGQGTGELFF.